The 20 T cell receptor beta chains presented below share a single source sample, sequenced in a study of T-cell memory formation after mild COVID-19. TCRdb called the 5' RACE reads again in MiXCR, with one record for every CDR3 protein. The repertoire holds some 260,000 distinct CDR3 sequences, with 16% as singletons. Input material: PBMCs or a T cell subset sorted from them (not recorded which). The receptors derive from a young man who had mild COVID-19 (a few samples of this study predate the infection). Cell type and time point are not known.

Here the CDR3 DNA reads TGCAGTGCTAGAGACGCCGGGGGCCTTGAGCAGTTCTTC. This sequence encodes CSARDAGGLEQFF. This chain links TRBV20-1 with TRBJ2-1; D tentatively reads TRBD1 or TRBD2 (6 bases each). This CDR3 has 13 amino acids. The germline V gene has CDR1 DFQATT and CDR2 SNEGSKA (reference sequence). V was pared by 0 bases and J by 9 bases, with 12 bases between.

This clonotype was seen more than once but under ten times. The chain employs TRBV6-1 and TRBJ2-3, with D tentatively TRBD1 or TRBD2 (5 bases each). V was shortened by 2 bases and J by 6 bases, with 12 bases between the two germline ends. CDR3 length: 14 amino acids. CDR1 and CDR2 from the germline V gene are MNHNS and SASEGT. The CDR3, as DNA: TGTGCCAGCAGTGAACCGGGACGAGGGGATACGCAGTATTTT. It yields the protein CASSEPGRGDTQYF.

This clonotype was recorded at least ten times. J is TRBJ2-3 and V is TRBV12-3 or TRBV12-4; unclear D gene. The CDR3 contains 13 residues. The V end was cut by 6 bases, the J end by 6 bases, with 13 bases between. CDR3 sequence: CASRGSSADTQYF. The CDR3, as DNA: TGTGCCAGCAGGGGGTCTAGTGCCGATACGCAGTATTTT.

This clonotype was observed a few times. The CDR3 sequence: CSASRPETYEQYF. CDR3 DNA: TGCAGTGCTAGTCGGCCCGAGACCTACGAGCAGTACTTC. The chain carries TRBV20-1 and TRBJ2-7, with D unclear. The ends were cut back, 3 bases at V and 2 bases at J, with 11 bases in the middle. CDR3 size: 13 residues. Germline V gene sequence: CDR1 DFQATT, CDR2 SNEGSKA (reference sequence).

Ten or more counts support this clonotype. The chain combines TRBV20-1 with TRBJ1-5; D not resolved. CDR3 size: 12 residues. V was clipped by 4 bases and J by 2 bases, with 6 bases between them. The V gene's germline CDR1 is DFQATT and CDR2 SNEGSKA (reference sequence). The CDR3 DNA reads TGCAGTGCTACGTTGGGCAATCAGCCCCAGCATTTT. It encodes CSATLGNQPQHF.

CDR3 bases: TGTGCCAGCACCTCCCCGGGACAGCATACAACTAATGAAAAACTGTTTTTT. This encodes CASTSPGQHTTNEKLFF. This rearrangement joins TRBV28 to TRBJ1-4; 7 bases line up with TRBD1. The CDR3 runs to 17 residues. Germline CDR1 MDHEN, CDR2 SYDVKM. V lost 7 bases to trimming and J lost 0 bases; unmatched junction nucleotides: 11.

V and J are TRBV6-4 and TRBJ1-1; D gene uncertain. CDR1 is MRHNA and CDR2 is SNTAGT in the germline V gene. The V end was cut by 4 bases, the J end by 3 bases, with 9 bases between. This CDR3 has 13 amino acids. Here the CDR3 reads CASSAQRDTEAFF. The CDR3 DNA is TGTGCCAGCAGTGCCCAGCGGGACACTGAAGCTTTCTTT.

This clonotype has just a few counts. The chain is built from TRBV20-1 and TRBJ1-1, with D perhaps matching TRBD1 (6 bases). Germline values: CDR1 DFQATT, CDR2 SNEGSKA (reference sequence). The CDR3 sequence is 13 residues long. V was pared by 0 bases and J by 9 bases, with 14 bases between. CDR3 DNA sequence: TGCAGTGCTAGAGATGGGCAGGGGACCAAAGCTTTCTTT. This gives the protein CSARDGQGTKAFF.

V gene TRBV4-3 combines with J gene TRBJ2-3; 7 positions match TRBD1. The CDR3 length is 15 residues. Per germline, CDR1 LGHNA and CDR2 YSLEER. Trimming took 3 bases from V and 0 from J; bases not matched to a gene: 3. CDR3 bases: TGCGCCAGCAGCCAGGAGACAGGGAGCACAGATACGCAGTATTTT. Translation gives CASSQETGSTDTQYF.

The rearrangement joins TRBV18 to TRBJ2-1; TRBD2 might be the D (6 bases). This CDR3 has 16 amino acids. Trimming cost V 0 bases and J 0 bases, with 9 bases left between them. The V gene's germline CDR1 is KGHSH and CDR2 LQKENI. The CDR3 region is CASSPPGRGSYNEQFF. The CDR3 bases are TGTGCCAGCTCACCACCCGGGCGGGGCTCCTACAATGAGCAGTTCTTC.

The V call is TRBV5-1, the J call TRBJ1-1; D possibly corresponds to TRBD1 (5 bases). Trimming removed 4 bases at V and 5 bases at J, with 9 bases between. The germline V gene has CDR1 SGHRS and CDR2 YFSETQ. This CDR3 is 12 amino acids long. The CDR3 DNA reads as TGCGCCAGCAGCCCGCAGGGAACTGAAGCTTTCTTT. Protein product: CASSPQGTEAFF.

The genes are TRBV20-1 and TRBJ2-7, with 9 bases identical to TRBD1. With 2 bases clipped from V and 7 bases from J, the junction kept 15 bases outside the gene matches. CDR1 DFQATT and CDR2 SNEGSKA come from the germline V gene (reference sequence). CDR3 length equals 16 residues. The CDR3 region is CSARNLQGANLGEQYF. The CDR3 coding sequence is TGCAGTGCTAGAAATTTACAGGGGGCCAACTTAGGAGAGCAGTACTTC.

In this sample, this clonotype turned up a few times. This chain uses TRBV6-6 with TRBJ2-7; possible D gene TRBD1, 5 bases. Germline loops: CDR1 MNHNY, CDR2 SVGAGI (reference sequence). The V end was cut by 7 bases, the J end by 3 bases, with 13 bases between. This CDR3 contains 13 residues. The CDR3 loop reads CASKGIGDYEQYF. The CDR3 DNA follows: TGTGCCAGCAAGGGGATAGGGGACTACGAGCAGTACTTC.

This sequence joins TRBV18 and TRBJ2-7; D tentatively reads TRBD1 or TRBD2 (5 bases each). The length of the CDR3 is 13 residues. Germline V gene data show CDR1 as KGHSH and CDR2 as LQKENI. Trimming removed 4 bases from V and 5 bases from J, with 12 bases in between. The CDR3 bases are TGTGCCAGCTCACTCCGGGACGGTGACGAGCAGTACGTC. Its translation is CASSLRDGDEQYV.

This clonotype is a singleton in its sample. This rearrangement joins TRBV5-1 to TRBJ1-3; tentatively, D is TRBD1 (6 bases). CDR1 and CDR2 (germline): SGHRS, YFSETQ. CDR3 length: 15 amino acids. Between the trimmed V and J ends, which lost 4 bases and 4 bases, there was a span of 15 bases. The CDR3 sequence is CASSETPTGGNTIYF. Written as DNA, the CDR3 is TGCGCCAGCAGCGAAACGCCGACAGGAGGAAACACCATATATTTT.

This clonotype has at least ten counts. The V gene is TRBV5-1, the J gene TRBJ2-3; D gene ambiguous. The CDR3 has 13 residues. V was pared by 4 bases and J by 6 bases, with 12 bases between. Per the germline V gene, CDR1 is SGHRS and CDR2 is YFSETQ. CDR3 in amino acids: CASSPPPADTQYF. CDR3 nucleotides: TGCGCCAGCAGCCCACCTCCCGCCGATACGCAGTATTTT.

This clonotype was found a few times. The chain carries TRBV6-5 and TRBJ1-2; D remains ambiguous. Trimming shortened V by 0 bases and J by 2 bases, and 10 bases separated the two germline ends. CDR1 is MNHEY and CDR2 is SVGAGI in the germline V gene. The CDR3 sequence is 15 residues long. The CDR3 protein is CASSYSNMGNYGYTF. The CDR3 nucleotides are TGTGCCAGCAGTTACTCGAATATGGGAAACTATGGCTACACCTTC.

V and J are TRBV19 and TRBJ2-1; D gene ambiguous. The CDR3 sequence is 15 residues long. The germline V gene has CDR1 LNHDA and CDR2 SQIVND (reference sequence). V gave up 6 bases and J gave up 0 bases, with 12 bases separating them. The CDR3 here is CASRGVPSSYNEQFF. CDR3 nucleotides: TGTGCCAGTAGAGGAGTCCCTAGCTCCTACAATGAGCAGTTCTTC.

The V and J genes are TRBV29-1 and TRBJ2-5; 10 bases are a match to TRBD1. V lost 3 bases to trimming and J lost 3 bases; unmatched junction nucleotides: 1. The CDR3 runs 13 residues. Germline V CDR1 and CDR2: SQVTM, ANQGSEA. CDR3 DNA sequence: TGCAGCGTTGAGACAGGGGGCGAAGAGACCCAGTACTTC. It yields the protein CSVETGGEETQYF.

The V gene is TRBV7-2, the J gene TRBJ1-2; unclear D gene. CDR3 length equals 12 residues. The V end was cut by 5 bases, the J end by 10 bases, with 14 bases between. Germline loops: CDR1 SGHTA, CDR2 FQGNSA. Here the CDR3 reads CASSEGWRAYTF. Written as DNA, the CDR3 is TGTGCCAGCAGCGAGGGATGGAGGGCCTACACCTTC.